The 23 T cell receptor beta chains presented below share a single source sample, sequenced in a study of blood T cell repertoires in COVID-19. The method was immunoSEQ multiplex PCR; TCRdb's version includes in-frame clones alone and lacks a portion of them. The sample shows tens of thousands of clones, around nine tenths of them seen only once. Sequencing was carried out using peripheral blood. The receptors were sampled from a human donor with active COVID-19. The donor label of this sample is uncertain.

The rearrangement joins TRBV7-2 to TRBJ2-3; D might be TRBD2 (7 bases). Trimming cost V 2 bases and J 8 bases, with 20 bases left between them. Germline-derived CDR1 and CDR2 are SGHTA and FQGNSA. The CDR3 spans 16 residues. Here the CDR3 DNA reads TGTGCCAGCAGCTTATCGGTGCGGGGGCCTCGAAGTACGCAGTATTTT. Its translation: CASSLSVRGPRSTQYF.

The V gene is TRBV15, the J gene TRBJ2-7; TRBD1 matches at 8 bases. The trim removed 1 base at V and 5 bases at J, leaving 4 bases unmatched. The CDR3 consists of 14 residues. Germline V gene data show CDR1 as LNHNV and CDR2 as YYDKDF (reference sequence). The CDR3 is CATSRGRQGHEQYF. CDR3 sequence (DNA): TGTGCCACCAGCAGAGGAAGACAGGGGCACGAGCAGTACTTC.

The chain uses TRBV5-4 and TRBJ2-7; a weak D match, TRBD2 (7 bases). Per germline, CDR1 SGHNT and CDR2 YYREEE (reference sequence). The CDR3 is 15 amino acids. The V end lost 0 bases, the J end lost 6 bases, and 16 bases lay between the germline ends. CDR3 in amino acids: CASSLAGGAYSEQYF. CDR3 DNA: TGTGCCAGCAGCTTGGCGGGGGGCGCTTATAGCGAGCAGTACTTC.

This chain uses TRBV16 with TRBJ1-1; D might be TRBD1 (5 bases). V dropped 3 bases and J dropped 3 bases, with 14 bases sitting between them. CDR3 length equals 15 residues. Germline CDR1 KGHSY, CDR2 FQNENV. The CDR3 sequence is CASSHSGQGDTEAFF. In DNA, the CDR3 is TGTGCCAGCAGCCACTCAGGGCAGGGTGACACTGAAGCTTTCTTT.

The V and J genes are TRBV9 and TRBJ2-4; D is possibly TRBD1 (6 bases). The V gene lost 6 bases and the J gene lost 6 bases, with 10 bases spanning the gap. Germline V gene sequence: CDR1 SGDLS, CDR2 YYNGEE. This CDR3 has 12 residues. CDR3 protein: CASNRDGNIQYF. In DNA form, the CDR3 reads TGTGCCAGCAACAGGGATGGAAACATTCAGTACTTC.

The chain links TRBV6-5 to TRBJ2-7, with 7 bases aligning to TRBD1. Per the germline V gene, CDR1 is MNHEY and CDR2 is SVGAGI. J gave up 8 bases and V 2 bases, and 6 bases lay outside the gene matches. There are 13 residues in the CDR3. CDR3 DNA sequence: TGTGCCAGCAGTTACCCCGGACAGGAAAAGCAGTACTTC. Encoded protein: CASSYPGQEKQYF.

The V and J genes are TRBV15 and TRBJ1-6, with 8 positions matching TRBD1. This CDR3 comprises 15 residues. CDR1 is LNHNV and CDR2 is YYDKDF in the germline V gene (reference sequence). The J segment lost 10 bases and the V segment lost 0 bases, leaving 5 bases of the junction unmatched. The CDR3 loop is CATSRDWGTGSPLHF. DNA of the CDR3: TGTGCCACCAGCAGAGATTGGGGGACAGGCTCACCCCTCCACTTT.

This chain joins TRBV10-3 and TRBJ2-4; D is possibly TRBD1 (6 bases). CDR1 is ENHRY, CDR2 SYGVKD, per germline. CDR3 length: 18 residues. With 0 bases removed from V and 3 bases from J, the gap between germline ends came to 18 bases. The CDR3 DNA reads TGTGCCATCAGTGAGTCGGGGCCAGGTGGGACAAACAAAAACATTCAGTACTTC. Amino acid sequence: CAISESGPGGTNKNIQYF.

As to this clone: One end of the junction varies from germline; a read error may be responsible. The chain carries TRBV7-2 and TRBJ2-1, with 7 bases fitting TRBD2. There are 13 residues in the CDR3. Germline lookup yields CDR1 SGHTA and CDR2 FQGNSA. CDR3 in amino acids: CASSLGGRVEALF. CDR3 bases: TGTGCCAGCAGCTTAGGCGGGAGAGTGGAGGCGCTCTTC.

The chain is built from TRBV19 and TRBJ1-5; 8 bases map to TRBD1. Germline-derived CDR1 and CDR2 are LNHDA and SQIVND (reference sequence). Trimming cost V 8 bases and J 0 bases; bases outside gene matches: 6. This CDR3 is 15 amino acids long. Written as DNA, the CDR3 is TGTGCCAGTTCCCAGGGGGCTTATAGCAATCAGCCCCAGCATTTT. Translated, it gives CASSQGAYSNQPQHF.

The V gene is TRBV4-1, the J gene TRBJ2-3; TRBD1 aligns across 9 bases. Germline CDR1 reads MGHRA; CDR2 reads YSYEKL. CDR3 length equals 16 residues. V lost 2 bases to trimming and J lost 0 bases; unmatched junction nucleotides: 3. The CDR3 protein is CASSQRGTGSTDTQYF. CDR3 bases: TGCGCCAGCAGCCAAAGGGGGACAGGGAGCACAGATACGCAGTATTTT.

The chain recombines TRBV6-2 or TRBV6-3 with TRBJ1-1; TRBD1 matches at 10 bases. The germline CDR1 and CDR2 sequences are MNHEY and SVGEGT. Trimming removed 2 bases from V and 5 bases from J; junction bases left unmatched: 2. The CDR3 runs 14 residues. CDR3 in amino acids: CASSYGDRGTEAFF. Here the CDR3 DNA reads TGTGCCAGCAGTTACGGGGACAGGGGTACTGAAGCTTTCTTT.

The sample holds one count of this clone. The gene calls are TRBV7-3 and TRBJ2-5; TRBD1 aligns across 7 bases. Trimming cost V 6 bases and J 5 bases; bases outside gene matches: 6. CDR1 is SGHTA, CDR2 FQGTGA, per germline. There are 13 residues in the CDR3. The CDR3 region has the DNA TGTGCCAGCAGTCAAGGGGGCGGGGAGACCCAGTACTTC. Its protein is CASSQGGGETQYF.

The J gene is TRBJ2-7, the V gene TRBV6-5; TRBD1 matches at 7 bases. Germline-derived CDR1 and CDR2 are MNHEY and SVGAGI. V lost 6 bases, J lost 4 bases, and 6 bases stayed unmatched. The CDR3 is 13 residues long. In nucleotides, the CDR3 is TGTGCCAGCAGCCGGGACAGAGGGTACGAGCAGTACTTC. Translation gives CASSRDRGYEQYF.

This clone has a handful of counts. The chain recombines TRBV19 with TRBJ2-7; TRBD2 aligns across 8 bases. With 3 bases clipped from V and 3 bases from J, the junction kept 7 bases outside the gene matches. CDR1 is LNHDA and CDR2 is SQIVND in the germline V gene (reference sequence). The CDR3 extends over 15 amino acids. The CDR3 bases are TGTGCCAGTAGTATTATCGGGGGGGGCGGCTACGAGCAGTACTTC. It is translated as CASSIIGGGGYEQYF.

V usage is TRBV19 and J usage is TRBJ1-2, with 8 bases that match TRBD1. The germline V gene has CDR1 LNHDA and CDR2 SQIVND (reference sequence). V lost 7 bases and J lost 3; bases outside the gene matches: 16. The CDR3 has 17 amino acids. The CDR3 sequence is CASIGPGQGGIDYGYTF. In DNA, the CDR3 is TGTGCCAGTATCGGACCCGGACAGGGTGGAATCGACTATGGCTACACCTTC.

The rearrangement links TRBV29-1 to TRBJ1-2; the D gene is possibly TRBD1 (5 bases). CDR1 is SQVTM and CDR2 is ANQGSEA in the germline V gene. V lost 4 bases to trimming and J lost 6 bases, with 15 bases between them. This CDR3 comprises 13 residues. The CDR3 DNA follows: TGCAGCGTTGGCCGCAGTAGGGGCCATGGCTACACCTTC. This translates into CSVGRSRGHGYTF.

The chain combines TRBV25-1 with TRBJ1-2; the D is unclear. The germline V and J ends were trimmed by 5 bases and 4 bases, with 14 bases remaining between them. The germline V gene encodes CDR1 MGHDK and CDR2 SYGVNS. The CDR3 is 14 amino acids. The CDR3 DNA reads as TGTGCCAGCAGTTCCCAAACTGAGATCTATGGCTACACCTTC. Translating gives CASSSQTEIYGYTF.

The V gene is TRBV5-1, the J gene TRBJ1-3, with D perhaps matching TRBD1 (5 bases). The CDR3 runs to 15 residues. Germline-derived CDR1 and CDR2 are SGHRS and YFSETQ. With 0 bases removed from V and 4 bases from J, the gap between germline ends came to 11 bases. In nucleotides, the CDR3 is TGCGCCAGCAGCTTGGAGGGGATGCGGGGAAACACCATATATTTT. Protein: CASSLEGMRGNTIYF.

The chain uses TRBV29-1 and TRBJ1-1; D remains ambiguous. This CDR3 comprises 8 residues. Germline V gene data show CDR1 as SQVTM and CDR2 as ANQGSEA. V was clipped by 5 bases and J by 11 bases, with 6 bases between them. CDR3 residues: CSVTGAFF. The CDR3 DNA follows: TGCAGCGTTACCGGTGCTTTCTTT.

The rearrangement uses TRBV2 and TRBJ1-2, with TRBD1 as a possible D gene (5 bases). CDR1 SNHLY and CDR2 FYNNEI come from the germline V gene. The CDR3 is 13 residues long. Between the trimmed V and J ends, which lost 3 bases and 8 bases, there was a span of 13 bases. This chain's CDR3 is CASSEGRVEGYTF. The CDR3 coding sequence is TGTGCCAGCAGTGAGGGCAGGGTGGAGGGCTACACCTTC.

The chain carries TRBV12-3 or TRBV12-4 and TRBJ1-4; weak D call: TRBD1 (5 bases). This CDR3 comprises 13 residues. V lost 8 bases, J lost 0 bases, and 7 bases lay in between. The CDR3 coding sequence is TGTGCCAGCGGGACTACAACTAATGAAAAACTGTTTTTT. As protein: CASGTTTNEKLFF.

The genes are TRBV9 and TRBJ2-2; unclear D gene. The CDR3 totals 15 residues. Trimming shortened V by 3 bases and J by 1 base, and 10 bases separated the two germline ends. CDR1 and CDR2 from the germline V gene are SGDLS and YYNGEE. The CDR3 spells CASSANPGNTGELFF. The DNA of the CDR3 is TGTGCCAGCAGCGCCAACCCGGGGAACACCGGGGAGCTGTTTTTT.